This T cell receptor beta chain came from a study of molecular identifiers for immune sequencing clone quantification. Study-wide background: Four portions were sequenced after RNA from 20,000 or 100,000 naive CD8 cells was split five ways in replicates.

At least ten counts were recorded for this clonotype. The antigen is unknown. The study's findings and limits: Underestimated sizes of highly expanded clones could result from identical TCR molecules that share a barcode. Clones of above 20 RNA copies carried over 99% of effector molecules; in naive cells they carried under 1%.

V was pared by 0 bases and J by 1 base, with 10 bases between. The CDR3 is made up of 15 amino acids. Per germline, CDR1 SGHKS and CDR2 YYEKEE (reference sequence). Each CDR3 protein gets one entry after TCRdb re-called the PCR reads with MiXCR. The sample includes about 640,000 distinct CDR3 sequences, just under 20% seen only once; the top ten take under 0.95%. CD8+CD4-CCR7+CD45RA+ sorting gave the naive CD8 T cells. The source material was naive CD8+ T cells from blood, with Jurkat cell RNA spiked in. Regarding subset: FACS-sorted CD8+CD4-CCR7+CD45RA+ naive T cells. V and J are TRBV5-5 and TRBJ2-5; no clear D. The receptor's source is a human donor in good health. Some libraries in this study had Jurkat cell RNA spiked in. The CDR3 DNA reads as TGTGCCAGCAGCTTGGTTAGGAGAGCCCAAGAGACCCAGTACTTC. As protein: CASSLVRRAQETQYF.